Each of the 2 T cell receptor beta chains below was sequenced from the same sample in a study of cytomegalovirus exposure and HLA in healthy donors. PCR was performed using 60 Vbeta and 13 Jbeta primers. Method: immunoSEQ multiplex PCR; TCRdb's copy keeps in-frame clones and lacks some. The sample yields 80,000 or so clones, 70% to 85% seen once. The sample taken for sequencing was PBMCs. These TCRs come from a woman in her thirties or forties in good health and CMV-seronegative.

The genes are TRBV15 and TRBJ1-5; D might be TRBD1 (6 bases). Germline V CDR1 and CDR2: LNHNV, YYDKDF (reference sequence). The V gene lost 4 bases and the J gene lost 4 bases, with 11 bases spanning the gap. The CDR3 extends over 14 amino acids. CDR3 coding DNA: TGTGCCACCAGCATACAGGGCCGGAATCAGCCCCAGCATTTT. Encoded protein: CATSIQGRNQPQHF.

This chain uses TRBV13 with TRBJ2-3, with 7 bases lining up with TRBD1. The germline V gene has CDR1 PRHDT and CDR2 FYEKMQ (reference sequence). This CDR3 comprises 14 residues. Unmatched junction bases numbered 4, after V lost 5 bases and J lost 2 bases. In nucleotides, the CDR3 is TGTGCCAGCAGCAATGGACAGGTCACAGATACGCAGTATTTT. It is translated as CASSNGQVTDTQYF.